This entry lists 31 T cell receptor beta chains sequenced from one sample in a study of T cell responses to AZD1222 COVID-19 vaccine. Method: immunoSEQ multiplex PCR; TCRdb's copy keeps in-frame clones and lacks some. The sample records about 120,000 clones, about 93% being singletons. The sequencing here drew on peripheral blood, taken 28 days after the second AZD1222 dose. These TCRs come from an adult who received the AZD1222 COVID-19 vaccine.

V usage is TRBV4-3 and J usage is TRBJ2-5; TRBD1 matches 9 bases. The V segment lost 4 bases and the J segment 4 bases; nucleotides outside the gene matches: 10. Germline V lookup: CDR1 LGHNA, CDR2 YSLEER. The CDR3 sequence is 16 residues long. CDR3 loop: CASSRIGQGNGETQYF. CDR3 DNA: TGCGCCAGCAGCCGGATCGGACAGGGGAATGGAGAGACCCAGTACTTC.

The chain combines TRBV19 with TRBJ2-2; 10 bases map to TRBD2. The CDR3 consists of 16 residues. In germline, CDR1 is LNHDA, CDR2 SQIVND (reference sequence). The V gene end was trimmed by 6 bases and the J gene end by 4 bases; junction bases not matched to a gene: 8. The CDR3 coding sequence is TGTGCCAGTAGCCGGAGACTAGCGGGCCTCACCGGGGAGCTGTTTTTT. Protein sequence: CASSRRLAGLTGELFF.

This rearrangement joins TRBV6-5 to TRBJ2-3, with TRBD2 matching over 11 bases. CDR3 length equals 15 residues. Germline values: CDR1 MNHEY, CDR2 SVGAGI. The V segment lost 6 bases and the J segment 5 bases; nucleotides outside the gene matches: 7. CDR3 bases: TGTGCCAGCAGCCTACTAGCGGGAGAGATAGATACGCAGTATTTT. Amino acids: CASSLLAGEIDTQYF.

This clone has a single count. The rearrangement links TRBV19 to TRBJ1-5; D is ambiguous. The V end lost 5 bases, the J end lost 3 bases, and 11 bases lay between the germline ends. The CDR3 covers 14 residues. Looked up from germline, CDR1 is LNHDA and CDR2 is SQIVND (reference sequence). CDR3 in amino acids: CASSLAGPNQPQHF. CDR3 nucleotide sequence: TGTGCCAGTAGTCTGGCCGGGCCCAATCAGCCCCAGCATTTT.

J is TRBJ2-1 and V is TRBV4-2; the D is unclear. This CDR3 is built from 16 residues. Germline V CDR1 and CDR2: LGHNA, YNFKEQ. V was cut by 1 base and J by 5 bases, with 15 bases left in between. The CDR3 bases are TGTGCCAGCAGCCAAGGCTGGGGTACCCAACACAATGAGCAGTTCTTC. It yields the protein CASSQGWGTQHNEQFF.

The chain links TRBV6-2 or TRBV6-3 to TRBJ1-5; 7 bases line up with TRBD1. Trimming took 6 bases from V and 0 from J; bases not matched to a gene: 8. Germline V gene sequence: CDR1 MNHEY, CDR2 SVGEGT. The length of the CDR3 is 16 residues. The CDR3 sequence is CASSPRWDSSNQPQHF. The CDR3 DNA is TGTGCCAGCAGCCCTAGATGGGACAGTAGCAATCAGCCCCAGCATTTT.

V and J are TRBV9 and TRBJ2-1; TRBD2 matches at 15 bases. The CDR3 runs to 16 residues. V dropped 3 bases and J dropped 9; count of bases not matched to a gene: 7. The germline CDR1 and CDR2 sequences are SGDLS and YYNGEE. The CDR3 DNA is TGTGCCAGCAGCGACCGGACTAGCGGGGGGGCGGTTGAGCAGTTCTTC. It is translated as CASSDRTSGGAVEQFF.

The V gene is TRBV10-2, the J gene TRBJ1-5; D is undetermined. V lost 3 bases and J lost 2, with 14 bases in between. CDR1 is WSHSY, CDR2 SAAADI, per germline. The CDR3 is made up of 16 amino acids. DNA for the CDR3: TGCGCCAGCAGTGAACTCGATAAGAGTCGCAATCAGCCCCAGCATTTT. As protein: CASSELDKSRNQPQHF.

The genes are TRBV2 and TRBJ2-7; tentative D call: TRBD1 (6 bases). The V end lost 6 bases, the J end lost 3 bases, and 18 bases lay between the germline ends. There are 15 residues in the CDR3. Per the germline V gene, CDR1 is SNHLY and CDR2 is FYNNEI. The CDR3: CASRTPRGPIYEQYF. The CDR3 DNA reads TGTGCCAGCAGGACCCCCAGGGGCCCTATCTACGAGCAGTACTTC.

The rearrangement uses TRBV19 and TRBJ1-3; no firm D call. Germline loops: CDR1 LNHDA, CDR2 SQIVND (reference sequence). Deletions cut 3 bases from V and 2 bases from J, with 11 bases between. The CDR3 spans 15 residues. The CDR3 DNA reads as TGTGCCAGTAGTATTCTGCGGGCTACTGGAAACACCATATATTTT. This gives the protein CASSILRATGNTIYF.

V usage is TRBV12-5 and J usage is TRBJ1-2; 10 nucleotides match TRBD1. The CDR3 extends over 16 amino acids. Germline V lookup: CDR1 LGHNT, CDR2 FRNRAP. With V trimmed by 2 bases and J by 4 bases, 7 bases remained unmatched. The CDR3 loop reads CASGLIGTGVPYGYTF. The CDR3, as DNA: TGTGCTAGTGGTTTGATAGGGACAGGGGTCCCCTATGGCTACACCTTC.

This chain uses TRBV30 with TRBJ1-1; 8 nucleotides agree with TRBD1. This CDR3 is built from 14 residues. The junction had 2 bases not matched to a gene; V was cut back by 1 base and J by 1 base. Germline lookup yields CDR1 GTSNPN and CDR2 SVGIG (reference sequence). The CDR3 sequence is CAWSAGTGNTEAFF. The CDR3 DNA sequence: TGTGCCTGGAGTGCCGGGACAGGGAACACTGAAGCTTTCTTT.

This sequence joins TRBV2 and TRBJ2-7; 9 positions agree with TRBD1. This CDR3 comprises 13 residues. The ends lost 10 bases at V and 0 bases at J; junction bases unmatched: 4. Per germline, CDR1 SNHLY and CDR2 FYNNEI. The CDR3, as DNA: TGTGCCATTTCGACAGGGGGCTCCTACGAGCAGTACTTC. Residues: CAISTGGSYEQYF. Full variable domain (missing parts from reference TRBV2 and TRBJ2-7): EPEVTQTPSHQVTQMGQEVILRCVPISNHLYFYWYRQILGQKVEFLVSFYNNEISEKSEIFDDQFSVERPDGSNFTLKIRSTKLEDSAMYFCAISTGGSYEQYFGPGTRLTVT.

This clone was counted a single time. V usage is TRBV30 and J usage is TRBJ1-1; weak D call: TRBD1 (6 bases). CDR1 and CDR2 from the germline V gene are GTSNPN and SVGIG (reference sequence). The CDR3 totals 14 residues. The V end was cut by 1 base, the J end by 10 bases, with 19 bases between. CDR3 sequence reads: CAWSARGRGKGAFF. DNA for the CDR3: TGTGCCTGGAGTGCACGCGGGAGGGGGAAGGGAGCTTTCTTT.

CDR3 region: CASNGPGGGRETQYF. CDR3 DNA: TGTGCCAGCAATGGGCCCGGGGGGGGCCGGGAGACCCAGTACTTC. The J gene is TRBJ2-5, the V gene TRBV2; 8 nucleotides match TRBD2. With V trimmed by 7 bases and J by 5 bases, 12 bases remained unmatched. CDR1 is SNHLY, CDR2 FYNNEI, per germline. The length of the CDR3 is 15 residues.

V is TRBV3-1 (or the pseudogene TRBV3-2) and J is TRBJ2-3; TRBD2 matches 9 bases. The CDR3 length is 17 residues. Germline CDR1 reads LGHDT; CDR2 reads YNNKEL (reference sequence). The V segment lost 2 bases and the J segment 6 bases; nucleotides outside the gene matches: 12. For the CDR3, the DNA is TGTGCCAGCAGCCAAACCTGGGGCGGGGGGGCCAAGGATACGCAGTATTTT. Amino acid sequence: CASSQTWGGGAKDTQYF.

The chain employs TRBV18 and TRBJ1-3, with a tentative D call TRBD1 (5 bases). Trimming removed 3 bases at V and 0 bases at J, with 15 bases between. Looked up from germline, CDR1 is KGHSH and CDR2 is LQKENI. This CDR3 has 17 amino acids. CDR3 residues: CASSPSTVLTSGNTIYF. CDR3 DNA sequence: TGTGCCAGCTCACCCTCGACAGTGCTCACCTCTGGAAACACCATATATTTT.

The rearrangement links TRBV4-2 to TRBJ1-2, with 7 nucleotides matching TRBD1. CDR1 is LGHNA and CDR2 is YNFKEQ in the germline V gene. V was pared by 1 base and J by 4 bases, with 3 bases of the junction left unmatched. This CDR3 has 14 residues. CDR3 loop: CASSQGDRSYGYTF. The CDR3 nucleotides are TGTGCCAGCAGCCAAGGGGACAGAAGCTATGGCTACACCTTC.

The chain links TRBV4-2 to TRBJ2-2; D is uncertain. Per the germline V gene, CDR1 is LGHNA and CDR2 is YNFKEQ. Trimming cost V 5 bases and J 4 bases, with 20 bases left between them. The CDR3 has 17 residues. CDR3 in amino acids: CASSLHGRTTGTGELFF. As DNA, the CDR3 is TGTGCCAGCAGCTTACACGGACGGACGACGGGCACCGGGGAGCTGTTTTTT.

This chain joins TRBV7-2 and TRBJ2-1, with TRBD2 identical over 10 bases. With V trimmed by 3 bases and J by 6 bases, 11 bases remained unmatched. The germline CDR1 and CDR2 sequences are SGHTA and FQGNSA. The CDR3 has 17 amino acids. The CDR3 loop is CASSLSASGSYANEQFF. CDR3 DNA sequence: TGTGCCAGCAGCTTGTCTGCTAGCGGGAGCTACGCCAATGAGCAGTTCTTC.

V and J are TRBV6-6 and TRBJ1-2; tentatively, D is TRBD1 (5 bases). Between the trimmed V and J ends, which lost 7 bases and 7 bases, there was a span of 16 bases. The germline V gene has CDR1 MNHNY and CDR2 SVGAGI (reference sequence). The length of the CDR3 is 13 residues. The CDR3 DNA is TGTGCCAGCATATCCCGGGGCGAAGGTGGCTACACCTTC. Amino acid sequence: CASISRGEGGYTF.

The chain uses TRBV5-1 and TRBJ2-7; possibly TRBD2 for D (7 bases). The CDR3 loop spans 19 amino acids. CDR1 is SGHRS, CDR2 YFSETQ, per germline. Trimming left V 4 bases short and J 0 bases short, with 26 bases between. The CDR3 DNA reads as TGCGCCAGCAGCAGCTTGGGGGGGCTCAAGGGTTTAAGCTCCTACGAGCAGTACTTC. The encoded protein is CASSSLGGLKGLSSYEQYF.

In its sample, this clone was seen once. The rearrangement joins TRBV5-8 to TRBJ1-6, with 7 bases lining up with TRBD1. CDR1 is SGHTS and CDR2 is YDEGEE in the germline V gene. The CDR3 length is 15 residues. The J segment lost 8 bases and the V segment lost 2 bases, leaving 7 bases of the junction unmatched. CDR3 amino acids: CASSFLTGVDSPLHF. CDR3 nucleotide sequence: TGTGCCAGCAGCTTCTTAACAGGGGTGGATTCACCCCTCCACTTT.

V usage is TRBV19 and J usage is TRBJ1-2; D may be TRBD1 (5 bases). V lost 5 bases to trimming and J lost 4 bases, with 14 bases between them. The V gene's germline CDR1 is LNHDA and CDR2 SQIVND (reference sequence). This CDR3 contains 14 residues. The CDR3 DNA reads as TGTGCCAGTAGTTTAACCCAGGGCGGCTATGGCTACACCTTC. Its protein product is CASSLTQGGYGYTF.

The rearrangement uses TRBV4-3 and TRBJ2-7, with 10 bases fitting TRBD2. V lost 0 bases to trimming and J lost 2 bases; unmatched junction nucleotides: 10. Germline CDR1 is LGHNA and CDR2 is YSLEER. The CDR3 spans 18 residues. This CDR3 is CASSQEAASGGVPYEQYF. Here the CDR3 DNA reads TGCGCCAGCAGCCAAGAAGCGGCTAGCGGGGGTGTCCCCTACGAGCAGTACTTC.

This rearrangement joins TRBV7-8 to TRBJ2-1; D gene uncertain. The V end lost 1 base, the J end lost 3 bases, and 4 bases lay between the germline ends. The length of the CDR3 is 13 residues. CDR1 and CDR2 from the germline V gene are SGHVS and FQNEAQ. The CDR3 nucleotides read TGTGCCAGCAGCTTAGGCAACTACAATGAGCAGTTCTTC. It specifies CASSLGNYNEQFF.

The V and J genes are TRBV28 and TRBJ2-7; no clear D gene. Germline CDR1 is MDHEN and CDR2 is SYDVKM. The V gene lost 1 base and the J gene lost 5 bases, with 12 bases spanning the gap. The length of the CDR3 is 14 residues. CDR3 region: CASSLYPASHEQYF. The CDR3 coding sequence is TGTGCCAGCAGTTTATACCCAGCGAGTCACGAGCAGTACTTC.

The rearrangement uses TRBV18 and TRBJ2-1; no firm D call. CDR3 length: 14 amino acids. Trimming shortened V by 1 base and J by 4 bases, and 8 bases separated the two germline ends. Germline CDR1 KGHSH, CDR2 LQKENI. The CDR3 sequence is CASSPRSDYNEQFF. CDR3 bases: TGTGCCAGCTCACCACGATCGGATTACAATGAGCAGTTCTTC.

This chain joins TRBV11-2 and TRBJ2-1, with a possible D match to TRBD2 (6 bases). CDR3 length: 17 amino acids. The V and J ends lost 5 bases and 8 bases respectively, with 25 bases between them. Germline CDR1 is SGHAT and CDR2 is FQNNGV. The CDR3 spells CASSTYREPDVEHEQFF. CDR3 in DNA: TGTGCCAGCAGCACCTACCGGGAGCCAGATGTAGAGCATGAGCAGTTCTTC.

V gene TRBV10-2 combines with J gene TRBJ2-7, with 8 bases aligning to TRBD2. In germline, CDR1 is WSHSY, CDR2 SAAADI. CDR3 length: 13 residues. The ends lost 6 bases at V and 2 bases at J; junction bases unmatched: 3. The CDR3 DNA reads TGCGCCAGCAGGAGCGGGAGCGCCTACGAGCAGTACTTC. This encodes CASRSGSAYEQYF.

CDR3 sequence reads: CAISRDRANYGYTF. CDR3 bases: TGTGCCATCAGTCGGGACAGGGCTAACTATGGCTACACCTTC. The chain carries TRBV10-3 and TRBJ1-2, with TRBD1 matching over 9 bases. Germline-derived CDR1 and CDR2 are ENHRY and SYGVKD. Unmatched junction bases numbered 1, after V lost 5 bases and J lost 0 bases. CDR3 size: 14 residues.